These 30 T cell receptor beta chains were all obtained from the same sample, sequenced in a study of cytomegalovirus exposure and HLA in healthy donors. The PCR contained 60 Vbeta and 13 Jbeta primers. The table came from immunoSEQ multiplex PCR; TCRdb's copy has only in-frame clones and leaves some out. The data contain under 150,000 clones, around 77% of them singletons. Material for sequencing was PBMCs. The source of these receptors is a woman aged 35 to 49 in good health and CMV-seropositive.

The chain uses TRBV5-1 and TRBJ2-7; D not certain. Germline V gene data show CDR1 as SGHRS and CDR2 as YFSETQ. Trimming cost V 3 bases and J 3 bases, with 13 bases left between them. CDR3 length: 14 residues. CDR3 sequence reads: CASSSSTYYYEQYF. Written as DNA, the CDR3 is TGCGCCAGCAGCTCGTCAACATACTACTACGAGCAGTACTTC.

The gene calls are TRBV10-3 and TRBJ2-7, with 11 bases aligning to TRBD1. The ends lost 5 bases at V and 1 base at J; junction bases unmatched: 7. The CDR3 runs to 16 residues. The germline V gene encodes CDR1 ENHRY and CDR2 SYGVKD. Here the CDR3 DNA reads TGTGCCATCAGTTGCTGGGGACAGGGGGATTCCTACGAGCAGTACTTC. This gives the protein CAISCWGQGDSYEQYF.

Worth noting for this clone: One end of the junction is discordant with germline, which a read error may explain. This chain uses TRBV7-9 with TRBJ2-7; 11 bases are shared with TRBD2. CDR1 and CDR2 from the germline V gene are SEHNR and FQNEAQ (reference sequence). The CDR3 totals 13 residues. The CDR3 protein is CASSSNPTSGGLF. As DNA, the CDR3 is TGTGCCAGCAGCTCTAACCCCACTAGCGGGGGACTCTTC.

This chain uses TRBV6-1 with TRBJ1-5, with 9 bases that match TRBD1. The CDR3 contains 14 residues. V lost 7 bases to trimming and J lost 2 bases; unmatched junction nucleotides: 3. The germline CDR1 and CDR2 sequences are MNHNS and SASEGT. CDR3 sequence: CASTWTGGNQPQHF. For the CDR3, the DNA is TGTGCCAGCACTTGGACAGGGGGCAATCAGCCCCAGCATTTT.

In this sample, this clone is large. This chain connects TRBV13 to TRBJ2-1, with TRBD2 identical over 8 bases. From germline, CDR1 is PRHDT and CDR2 FYEKMQ (reference sequence). The CDR3 is 15 amino acids. The junction had 4 bases not matched to a gene; V was cut back by 0 bases and J by 6 bases. The CDR3: CASSLGGGDANEQFF. For the CDR3, the DNA is TGTGCCAGCAGCTTAGGCGGGGGGGACGCCAATGAGCAGTTCTTC.

This clone was counted only a few times. This rearrangement joins TRBV7-2 to TRBJ2-1; TRBD2 matches at 10 bases. This CDR3 is 15 amino acids long. Trimming removed 1 base from V and 4 bases from J; junction bases left unmatched: 1. The V gene's germline CDR1 is SGHTA and CDR2 FQGNSA. CDR3: CASSLGLAGYNEQFF. The CDR3 DNA sequence: TGTGCCAGCAGCTTAGGACTAGCGGGTTACAATGAGCAGTTCTTC.

This chain joins TRBV29-1 and TRBJ2-2, with D uncertain. Trimming shortened V by 4 bases and J by 1 base, and 7 bases separated the two germline ends. This CDR3 comprises 13 residues. Germline values: CDR1 SQVTM, CDR2 ANQGSEA. This chain's CDR3 is CSVGRENTGELFF. CDR3 in DNA: TGCAGCGTTGGAAGAGAGAACACCGGGGAGCTGTTTTTT.

This chain connects TRBV11-1 to TRBJ2-3, with a tentative D call TRBD2 (5 bases). Germline V lookup: CDR1 SGHAT, CDR2 FQDESV (reference sequence). The CDR3 contains 12 residues. V dropped 3 bases and J dropped 5 bases, with 6 bases sitting between them. Here the CDR3 DNA reads TGTGCCAGCAGCTTTCGGGAAGATACGCAGTATTTT. Amino acids: CASSFREDTQYF.

This sequence joins TRBV7-9 and TRBJ2-2; a possible D gene is TRBD2 (5 bases). CDR3 length equals 14 residues. CDR1 and CDR2 (germline): SEHNR, FQNEAQ (reference sequence). Trimming shortened V by 1 base and J by 7 bases, and 10 bases separated the two germline ends. The chain's CDR3 is CASSLGRTNGELFF. The CDR3 DNA reads as TGTGCCAGCAGCTTAGGGAGGACCAACGGGGAGCTGTTTTTT.

This CDR3 is CASSPRGGSVEEQYF. DNA of the CDR3: TGTGCCAGCAGCCCCCGCGGGGGGTCCGTGGAAGAGCAGTACTTC. The chain is built from TRBV7-3 and TRBJ2-7; TRBD2 matches at 8 bases. CDR1 and CDR2 from the germline V gene are SGHTA and FQGTGA. V was clipped by 5 bases and J by 7 bases; unmatched bases: 13. The CDR3 spans 15 residues.

The chain carries TRBV5-1 and TRBJ1-1; 10 nucleotides match TRBD1. CDR1 and CDR2 from the germline V gene are SGHRS and YFSETQ. This CDR3 comprises 16 residues. V shed 5 bases, J shed 5 bases, and the junction held 12 bases outside the gene matches. The CDR3 loop is CASRRDGDRGLTEAFF. The CDR3 DNA follows: TGCGCCAGCAGACGGGACGGGGACAGGGGACTTACTGAAGCTTTCTTT.

This clone was counted between two and nine times. This sequence joins TRBV5-1 and TRBJ2-5; TRBD1 matches 12 bases. In germline, CDR1 is SGHRS, CDR2 YFSETQ. The V segment lost 7 bases and the J segment 4 bases; nucleotides outside the gene matches: 5. CDR3 size: 14 residues. CDR3 region: CASAGQGAGETQYF. CDR3 bases: TGCGCCAGCGCGGGACAGGGGGCTGGAGAGACCCAGTACTTC.

The rearrangement joins TRBV2 to TRBJ2-7; TRBD1 is a possible D gene (5 bases). V was cut by 7 bases and J by 0 bases, with 10 bases left in between. In germline, CDR1 is SNHLY, CDR2 FYNNEI. This CDR3 region has 13 residues. The CDR3: CASKFDSSYEQYF. The CDR3 DNA follows: TGTGCCAGCAAATTCGACAGCTCCTACGAGCAGTACTTC. The whole variable domain, remainder taken from reference TRBV2 and TRBJ2-7, is EPEVTQTPSHQVTQMGQEVILRCVPISNHLYFYWYRQILGQKVEFLVSFYNNEISEKSEIFDDQFSVERPDGSNFTLKIRSTKLEDSAMYFCASKFDSSYEQYFGPGTRLTVT.

The rearrangement links TRBV15 to TRBJ1-6; a possible D gene is TRBD1 (6 bases). V was trimmed by 8 bases and J by 14 bases, leaving 22 bases between them. The CDR3 sequence is 14 residues long. The germline gives CDR1 LNHNV, CDR2 YYDKDF (reference sequence). The CDR3 region has the DNA TGTGCCACCCGAACCGGGACTGGAGGGGGGGCCCTCCACTTT. It specifies CATRTGTGGGALHF.

The V gene is TRBV18, the J gene TRBJ2-5, with no clear D. The DNA end is more similar to TRBJ2-7, so the J call may be wrong. Per the germline V gene, CDR1 is KGHSH and CDR2 is LQKENI. The CDR3 loop spans 13 amino acids. The CDR3 DNA reads as TGTGCCAGCTCACCACAACAGAGCTACGAGCAGTACTTC. Translated, it gives CASSPQQSYEQYF.

This clone was seen only a few times. The V and J genes are TRBV28 and TRBJ2-1; D perhaps matches TRBD1 (5 bases). V was shortened by 2 bases and J by 10 bases, with 12 bases between the two germline ends. Germline V gene sequence: CDR1 MDHEN, CDR2 SYDVKM. The CDR3 is 13 amino acids. The CDR3 sequence: CASSLGAVEEQFF. In nucleotides, the CDR3 is TGTGCCAGCAGTTTAGGGGCGGTCGAAGAGCAGTTCTTC.

The table lists this clone with a count of one. The chain combines TRBV5-5 with TRBJ2-1, with 9 bases that match TRBD2. This CDR3 spans 15 amino acids. Trimming removed 3 bases from V and 8 bases from J; junction bases left unmatched: 9. Germline CDR1 and CDR2: SGHKS and YYEKEE (reference sequence). For the CDR3, the DNA is TGTGCCAGCAGCTACGAGGGCGGGGGGGCCTATGAGCAGTTCTTC. Translating it yields CASSYEGGGAYEQFF.

The rearrangement links TRBV6-5 to TRBJ1-2; 7 bases align to TRBD1. The V segment lost 7 bases and the J segment 1 base; nucleotides outside the gene matches: 6. Germline CDR1 MNHEY, CDR2 SVGAGI. The CDR3 is made up of 14 amino acids. This CDR3 is CASIQPGGNYGYTF. CDR3 DNA sequence: TGTGCCAGCATCCAACCAGGGGGTAACTATGGCTACACCTTC.

The chain has TRBV2 and TRBJ2-5; 10 nucleotides match TRBD2. The CDR3 totals 13 residues. Looked up from germline, CDR1 is SNHLY and CDR2 is FYNNEI. V shed 1 base and J 13 bases; nucleotides not matched to a gene: 6. This CDR3 is CASSEGLAGDRYF. DNA for the CDR3: TGTGCCAGCAGTGAAGGGCTAGCGGGGGACCGGTACTTC. Drawing the rest from reference TRBV2 and TRBJ2-5, the complete variable domain is EPEVTQTPSHQVTQMGQEVILRCVPISNHLYFYWYRQILGQKVEFLVSFYNNEISEKSEIFDDQFSVERPDGSNFTLKIRSTKLEDSAMYFCASSEGLAGDRYFGPGTRLLVL.

This clone was seen a handful of times. The genes are TRBV2 and TRBJ1-1, with 10 positions matching TRBD1. Germline V gene data show CDR1 as SNHLY and CDR2 as FYNNEI. Unmatched junction bases numbered 4, after V lost 6 bases and J lost 0 bases. CDR3 size: 15 residues. The DNA of the CDR3 is TGTGCCAGCAGGCGACAGGGGGCCTTGAACACTGAAGCTTTCTTT. Translation gives CASRRQGALNTEAFF. The full variable domain, its missing parts supplied by reference TRBV2 and TRBJ1-1, is EPEVTQTPSHQVTQMGQEVILRCVPISNHLYFYWYRQILGQKVEFLVSFYNNEISEKSEIFDDQFSVERPDGSNFTLKIRSTKLEDSAMYFCASRRQGALNTEAFFGQGTRLTVV.

The J gene is TRBJ1-2, the V gene TRBV2; D not resolved. Germline V gene lookup returns CDR1 SNHLY and CDR2 FYNNEI. V dropped 3 bases and J dropped 4 bases, with 6 bases sitting between them. The CDR3 covers 12 residues. DNA for the CDR3: TGTGCCAGCAGTGACCTCGGCTATGGCTACACCTTC. It yields the protein CASSDLGYGYTF.

The gene calls are TRBV19 and TRBJ2-1; D possibly corresponds to TRBD2 (6 bases). The germline V gene has CDR1 LNHDA and CDR2 SQIVND (reference sequence). The CDR3 contains 12 residues. V was trimmed by 5 bases and J by 14 bases, leaving 16 bases between them. CDR3 sequence reads: CASSWTAGFKFF. CDR3 sequence (DNA): TGTGCCAGTAGTTGGACGGCGGGGTTTAAGTTCTTC.

The rearrangement uses TRBV5-1 and TRBJ2-6, with a tentative D call TRBD1 (6 bases). Germline V gives CDR1 SGHRS, CDR2 YFSETQ. V dropped 0 bases and J dropped 0 bases, with 19 bases sitting between them. The CDR3 extends over 20 amino acids. In DNA form, the CDR3 reads TGCGCCAGCAGCTTGGGACAGGTAAAAATTCGATTCTCTGGGGCCAACGTCCTGACTTTC. Translated, it gives CASSLGQVKIRFSGANVLTF. Using reference TRBV5-1 and TRBJ2-6 for the parts outside the CDR3, the full variable domain is KAGVTQTPRYLIKTRGQQVTLSCSPISGHRSVSWYQQTPGQGLQFLFEYFSETQRNKGNFPGRFSGRQFSNSRSEMNVSTLELGDSALYLCASSLGQVKIRFSGANVLTFGAGSRLTVL.

The rearrangement uses TRBV6-1 and TRBJ2-3; unclear D gene. Germline loops: CDR1 MNHNS, CDR2 SASEGT. CDR3 length: 11 residues. V was shortened by 2 bases and J by 6 bases, with 3 bases between the two germline ends. The CDR3 DNA follows: TGTGCCAGCAGTGAACATGATACGCAGTATTTT. Its translation is CASSEHDTQYF.

The V gene is TRBV28, the J gene TRBJ1-6; D call uncertain. The germline CDR1 and CDR2 sequences are MDHEN and SYDVKM. V lost 3 bases, J lost 8 bases, and 5 bases lay in between. This CDR3 spans 12 amino acids. As DNA, the CDR3 is TGTGCCAGCAGTTTGTCGGATTCACCCCTCCACTTT. It codes for CASSLSDSPLHF.

In this sample, this clone turned up a few times. The rearrangement uses TRBV9 and TRBJ1-4; 9 bases are shared with TRBD1. CDR3 length: 15 residues. J was trimmed by 5 bases and V by 3 bases; bases with no gene match: 5. Germline V lookup: CDR1 SGDLS, CDR2 YYNGEE. The CDR3 nucleotides are TGTGCCAGCAGCGCGGACAGGGGCCCGAATGAAAAACTGTTTTTT. Translated: CASSADRGPNEKLFF. The full variable domain, with the rest looked up from reference TRBV9 and TRBJ1-4, is DSGVTQTPKHLITATGQRVTLRCSPRSGDLSVYWYQQSLDQGLQFLIQYYNGEERAKGNILERFSAQQFPDLHSELNLSSLELGDSALYFCASSADRGPNEKLFFGSGTQLSVL.

This clone is a singleton in its sample. The DNA of the CDR3 is TGTGCCAGCAGCTCCGGAGGGGGGGTTTACACTGAAGCTTTCTTT. Protein sequence: CASSSGGGVYTEAFF. The chain combines TRBV11-2 with TRBJ1-1; tentatively, D is TRBD1 (6 bases). The CDR3 contains 15 residues. Germline V CDR1 and CDR2: SGHAT, FQNNGV. The V gene lost 4 bases and the J gene lost 3 bases, with 15 bases spanning the gap.

This sequence joins TRBV14 and TRBJ1-4; D may be TRBD1 (6 bases). CDR3 length equals 14 residues. Per the germline V gene, CDR1 is SGHDN and CDR2 is FVKESK. V lost 4 bases and J lost 2, with 8 bases in between. As DNA, the CDR3 is TGTGCCAGCAGCCCCAGGGGCACTAATGAAAAACTGTTTTTT. The encoded protein is CASSPRGTNEKLFF.

This clone was observed a few times. The rearrangement links TRBV6-5 to TRBJ2-7, with D possibly TRBD2 on 6 matching bases. CDR1 and CDR2 (germline): MNHEY, SVGAGI. The CDR3 extends over 14 amino acids. V shed 7 bases and J shed 0 bases, with 13 bases lying between them. CDR3 DNA: TGTGCCAGCACTAGGACTATGAGCTCCTACGAGCAGTACTTC. Its translation is CASTRTMSSYEQYF.

The chain is built from TRBV7-3 and TRBJ2-2; TRBD2 is a possible D gene (6 bases). V dropped 3 bases and J dropped 2 bases, with 10 bases sitting between them. Germline values: CDR1 SGHTA, CDR2 FQGTGA. The CDR3 spans 15 residues. The CDR3 here is CASSFNSGNTGELFF. CDR3 bases: TGTGCCAGCAGCTTTAATAGCGGAAACACCGGGGAGCTGTTTTTT.